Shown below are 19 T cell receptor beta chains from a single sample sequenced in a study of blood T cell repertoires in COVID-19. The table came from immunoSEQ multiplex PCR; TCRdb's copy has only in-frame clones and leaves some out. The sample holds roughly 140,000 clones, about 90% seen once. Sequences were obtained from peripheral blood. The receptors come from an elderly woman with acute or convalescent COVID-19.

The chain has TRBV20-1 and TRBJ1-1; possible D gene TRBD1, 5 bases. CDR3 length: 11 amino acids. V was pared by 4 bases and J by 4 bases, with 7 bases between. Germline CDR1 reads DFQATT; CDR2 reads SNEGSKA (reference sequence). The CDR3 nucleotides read TGCAGTGCTACAGGGCGCACTGAAGCTTTCTTT. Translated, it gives CSATGRTEAFF.

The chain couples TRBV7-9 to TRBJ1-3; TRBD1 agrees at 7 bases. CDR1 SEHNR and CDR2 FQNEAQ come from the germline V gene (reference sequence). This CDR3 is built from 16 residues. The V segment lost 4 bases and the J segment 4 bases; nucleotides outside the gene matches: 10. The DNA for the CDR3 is TGTGCCAGCAGCTCACAGGGGCCGAGTTTAGGAAACACCATATATTTT. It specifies CASSSQGPSLGNTIYF.

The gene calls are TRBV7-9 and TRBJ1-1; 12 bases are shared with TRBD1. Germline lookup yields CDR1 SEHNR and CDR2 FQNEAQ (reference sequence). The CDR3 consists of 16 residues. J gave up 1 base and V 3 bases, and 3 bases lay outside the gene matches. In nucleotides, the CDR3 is TGTGCCAGCAGCTTTCCGGGACAGGGGGCGAACACTGAAGCTTTCTTT. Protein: CASSFPGQGANTEAFF.

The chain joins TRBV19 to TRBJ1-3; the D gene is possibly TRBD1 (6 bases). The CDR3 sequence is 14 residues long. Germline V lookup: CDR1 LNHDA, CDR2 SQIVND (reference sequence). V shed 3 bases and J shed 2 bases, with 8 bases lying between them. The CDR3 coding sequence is TGTGCCAGTAGTATTGCAGGGGCTGGAAACACCATATATTTT. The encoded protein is CASSIAGAGNTIYF.

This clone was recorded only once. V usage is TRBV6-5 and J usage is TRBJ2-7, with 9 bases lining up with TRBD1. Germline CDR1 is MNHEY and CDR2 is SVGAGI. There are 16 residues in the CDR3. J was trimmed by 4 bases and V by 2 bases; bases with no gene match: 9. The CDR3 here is CASSYRRTGVSYEQYF. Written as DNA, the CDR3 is TGTGCCAGCAGTTACAGGAGGACAGGGGTATCGTACGAGCAGTACTTC.

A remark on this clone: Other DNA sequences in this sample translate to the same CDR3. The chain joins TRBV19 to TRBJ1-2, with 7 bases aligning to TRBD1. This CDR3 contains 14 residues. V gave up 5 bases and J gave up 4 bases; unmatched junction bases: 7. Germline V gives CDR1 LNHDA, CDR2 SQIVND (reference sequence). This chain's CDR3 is CASSPRQGGYGYTF. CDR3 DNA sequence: TGTGCCAGTAGTCCACGACAGGGAGGCTATGGCTACACCTTC. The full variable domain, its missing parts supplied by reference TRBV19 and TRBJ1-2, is DGGITQSPKYLFRKEGQNVTLSCEQNLNHDAMYWYRQDPGQGLRLIYYSQIVNDFQKGDIAEGYSVSREKKESFPLTVTSAQKNPTAFYLCASSPRQGGYGYTFGSGTRLTVV.

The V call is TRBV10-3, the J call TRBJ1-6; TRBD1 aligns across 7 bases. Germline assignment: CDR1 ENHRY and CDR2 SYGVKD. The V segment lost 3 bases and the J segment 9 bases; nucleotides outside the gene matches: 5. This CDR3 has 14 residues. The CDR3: CAISDGQASSPLHF. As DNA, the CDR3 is TGTGCCATCAGTGATGGACAGGCTAGTTCACCCCTCCACTTT.

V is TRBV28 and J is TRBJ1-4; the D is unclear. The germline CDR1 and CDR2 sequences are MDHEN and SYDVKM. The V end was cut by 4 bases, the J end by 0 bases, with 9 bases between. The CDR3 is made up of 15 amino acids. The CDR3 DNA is TGTGCCAGCAGTTCCCCAGGATCAACTAATGAAAAACTGTTTTTT. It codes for CASSSPGSTNEKLFF.

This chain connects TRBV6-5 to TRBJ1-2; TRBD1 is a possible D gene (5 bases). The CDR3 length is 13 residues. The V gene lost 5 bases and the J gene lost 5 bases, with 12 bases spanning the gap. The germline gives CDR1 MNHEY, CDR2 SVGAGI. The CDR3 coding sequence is TGTGCCAGCAGTATAAGGGACTGGTATGGCTACACCTTC. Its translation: CASSIRDWYGYTF.

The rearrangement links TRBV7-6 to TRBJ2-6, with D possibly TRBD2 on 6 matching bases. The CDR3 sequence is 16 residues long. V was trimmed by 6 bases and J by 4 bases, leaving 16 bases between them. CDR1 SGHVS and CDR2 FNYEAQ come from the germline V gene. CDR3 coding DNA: TGTGCCAGCAGTCTGTCGGGGACTTGGGGGGCCAACGTCCTGACTTTC. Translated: CASSLSGTWGANVLTF.

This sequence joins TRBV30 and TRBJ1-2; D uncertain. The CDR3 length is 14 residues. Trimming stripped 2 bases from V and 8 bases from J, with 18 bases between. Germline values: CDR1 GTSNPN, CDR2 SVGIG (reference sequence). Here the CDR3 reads CAWSPGSDYGGYTF. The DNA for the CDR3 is TGTGCCTGGAGTCCCGGATCCGACTATGGCGGCTACACCTTC.

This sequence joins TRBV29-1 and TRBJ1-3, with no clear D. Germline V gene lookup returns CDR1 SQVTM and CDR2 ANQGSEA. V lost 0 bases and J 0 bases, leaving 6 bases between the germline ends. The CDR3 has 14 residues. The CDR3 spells CSVEESLSGNTIYF. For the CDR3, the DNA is TGCAGCGTTGAAGAATCCCTCTCTGGAAACACCATATATTTT.

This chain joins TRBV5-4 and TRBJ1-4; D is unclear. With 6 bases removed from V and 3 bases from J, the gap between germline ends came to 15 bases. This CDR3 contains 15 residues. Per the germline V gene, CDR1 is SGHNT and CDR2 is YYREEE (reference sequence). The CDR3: CASTVTGSANEKLFF. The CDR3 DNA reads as TGTGCCAGCACCGTTACGGGGAGTGCTAATGAAAAACTGTTTTTT.

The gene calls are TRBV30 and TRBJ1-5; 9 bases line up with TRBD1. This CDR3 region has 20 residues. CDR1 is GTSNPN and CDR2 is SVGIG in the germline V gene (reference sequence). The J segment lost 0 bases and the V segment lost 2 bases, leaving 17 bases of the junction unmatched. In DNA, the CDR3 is TGTGCCTGGAGTTCCTCTCCCGGGACAGGGAGGTTCGGTAGCAATCAGCCCCAGCATTTT. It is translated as CAWSSSPGTGRFGSNQPQHF.

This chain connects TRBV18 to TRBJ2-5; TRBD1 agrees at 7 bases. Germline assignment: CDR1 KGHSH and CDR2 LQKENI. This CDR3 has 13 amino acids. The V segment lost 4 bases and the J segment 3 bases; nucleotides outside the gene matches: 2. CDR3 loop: CASSRGTEETQYF. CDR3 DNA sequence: TGTGCCAGCTCACGAGGGACAGAAGAGACCCAGTACTTC.

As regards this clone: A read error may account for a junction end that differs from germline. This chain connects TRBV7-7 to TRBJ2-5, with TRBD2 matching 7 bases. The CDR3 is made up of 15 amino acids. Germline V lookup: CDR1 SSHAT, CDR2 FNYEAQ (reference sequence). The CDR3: CASSLGRGSQETQYF. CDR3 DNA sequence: TGTGCTAGCAGCTTGGGGCGGGGGTCTCAAGAGACCCAGTACTTC.

CDR3 protein: CAISAHSGQGDYGYTF. The CDR3 region has the DNA TGTGCCATCAGCGCGCACTCGGGACAGGGAGATTATGGCTACACCTTC. The chain carries TRBV10-3 and TRBJ1-2; TRBD1 agrees at 9 bases. The junction had 13 bases not matched to a gene; V was cut back by 6 bases and J by 5 bases. Germline V gene sequence: CDR1 ENHRY, CDR2 SYGVKD. The CDR3 extends over 16 amino acids.

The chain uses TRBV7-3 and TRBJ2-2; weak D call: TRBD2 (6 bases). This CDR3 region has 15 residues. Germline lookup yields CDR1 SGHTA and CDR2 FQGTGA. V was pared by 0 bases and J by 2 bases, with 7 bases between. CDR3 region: CASSLTSGNTGELFF. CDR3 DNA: TGTGCCAGCAGCTTAACTAGCGGAAACACCGGGGAGCTGTTTTTT.

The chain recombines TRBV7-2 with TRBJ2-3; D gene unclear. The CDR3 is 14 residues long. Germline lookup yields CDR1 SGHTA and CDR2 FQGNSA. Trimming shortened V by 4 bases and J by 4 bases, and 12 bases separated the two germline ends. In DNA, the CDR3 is TGTGCCAGCAGCTCCCACCCCGGGTCAGATACGCAGTATTTT. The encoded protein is CASSSHPGSDTQYF.